This T cell receptor (beta chain) was captured in a study of T cells in women clearing cervical HPV infection. Assay: immunoSEQ multiplex PCR; the TCRdb copy retains only in-frame clones and omits some. The table for this sample gives around 35,000 clones. The CDR3 sequence is 14 residues long. Trimming stripped 1 base from V and 0 bases from J, with 4 bases between. CDR1 and CDR2 (germline): SNHLY, FYNNEI. General study results and limits: T-cell numbers per sample were unknown and may explain richness differences.

On this clone: Antigen specificity is unknown. Read data end 3 residues before the CDR3 end; the end is taken from the germline J gene.

Sample: blood buffy coat. The source of this sequence is a woman between 18 and 75 years old with a cervical HPV16 infection that either progressed to CIN3+ or cleared (not recorded which). The chain carries TRBV2 and TRBJ1-5; no definite D call. CDR3 sequence: CASSEGYSNQPQHF. Incomplete CDR3 DNA: TGTGCCAGCAGTGAAGGTTATAGCAATCAGCCC.